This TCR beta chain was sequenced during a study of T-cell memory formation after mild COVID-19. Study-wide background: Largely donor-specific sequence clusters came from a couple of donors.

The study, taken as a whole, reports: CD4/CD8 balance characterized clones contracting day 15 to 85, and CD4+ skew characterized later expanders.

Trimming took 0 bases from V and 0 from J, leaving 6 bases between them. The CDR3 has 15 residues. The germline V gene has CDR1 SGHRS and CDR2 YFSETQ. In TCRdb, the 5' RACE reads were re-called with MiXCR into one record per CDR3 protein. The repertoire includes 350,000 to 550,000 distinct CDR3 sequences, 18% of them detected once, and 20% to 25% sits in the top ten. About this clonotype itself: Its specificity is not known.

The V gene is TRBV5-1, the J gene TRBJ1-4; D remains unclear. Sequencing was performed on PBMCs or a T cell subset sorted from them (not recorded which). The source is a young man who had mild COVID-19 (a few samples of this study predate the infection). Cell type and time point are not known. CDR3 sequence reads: CASSLVPSTNEKLFF. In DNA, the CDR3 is TGCGCCAGCAGCTTGGTTCCCTCAACTAATGAAAAACTGTTTTTT.